The 19 T cell receptor beta chains reported below all come from one sample, sequenced in a study of T-cell memory formation after mild COVID-19. TCRdb itself ran the 5' RACE reads through MiXCR, one entry per CDR3 protein. The table lists approximately 350,000 distinct CDR3 sequences, 13% of them singletons, with 20% to 25% in the top ten. Source material: PBMCs or a T cell subset sorted from them (not recorded which). These receptors originate from a man aged 18 to 30 who had mild COVID-19 (a few samples of this study predate the infection). Cell type and time point are not known.

In its sample, this clonotype was seen a few times. The V call is TRBV12-3 or TRBV12-4, the J call TRBJ2-3; no clear D. V was shortened by 2 bases and J by 6 bases, with 9 bases between the two germline ends. The CDR3 length is 13 residues. The CDR3 reads CASSLNRDDTQYF. The CDR3 DNA is TGTGCCAGCAGTTTAAACCGAGATGATACGCAGTATTTT.

This clonotype was seen ten or more times. V is TRBV7-9 and J is TRBJ2-1; D perhaps matches TRBD1 (6 bases). Between the trimmed V and J ends, which lost 5 bases and 2 bases, there was a span of 10 bases. CDR3 length: 14 residues. CDR1 is SEHNR and CDR2 is FQNEAQ in the germline V gene (reference sequence). The CDR3 reads CASSVQGPYNEQFF. Written as DNA, the CDR3 is TGTGCCAGCAGCGTACAGGGACCCTACAATGAGCAGTTCTTC. Complete variable domain (other parts from reference TRBV7-9 and TRBJ2-1): DTGVSQNPRHKITKRGQNVTFRCDPISEHNRLYWYRQTLGQGPEFLTYFQNEAQLEKSRLLSDRFSAERPKGSFSTLEIQRTEQGDSAMYLCASSVQGPYNEQFFGPGTRLTVL.

This clonotype has a handful of counts. The J gene is TRBJ2-5, the V gene TRBV12-3 or TRBV12-4; 9 bases agree with TRBD1. The CDR3 consists of 15 residues. V lost 4 bases, J lost 5 bases, and 8 bases stayed unmatched. The CDR3 coding sequence is TGTGCCAGCAGTTCTTCCGGACAGGGGACGGAGACCCAGTACTTC. It codes for CASSSSGQGTETQYF.

A few counts support this clonotype. The chain carries TRBV7-2 and TRBJ1-1, with a tentative D call TRBD1 (6 bases). Germline V gives CDR1 SGHTA, CDR2 FQGNSA. Trimming left V 5 bases short and J 1 base short, with 11 bases between. This CDR3 is 14 amino acids long. CDR3 protein: CASSPGTPNTEAFF. DNA of the CDR3: TGTGCCAGCAGCCCCGGGACACCGAACACTGAAGCTTTCTTT. Full variable domain (remainder filled in from reference TRBV7-2 and TRBJ1-1): GAGVSQSPSNKVTEKGKDVELRCDPISGHTALYWYRQSLGQGLEFLIYFQGNSAPDKSGLPSDRFSAERTGGSVSTLTIQRTQQEDSAVYLCASSPGTPNTEAFFGQGTRLTVV.

This clonotype was recorded once. This chain joins TRBV6-5 and TRBJ1-5; D not certain. In germline, CDR1 is MNHEY, CDR2 SVGAGI. The CDR3 totals 12 residues. V was shortened by 4 bases and J by 5 bases, with 6 bases between the two germline ends. In DNA, the CDR3 is TGTGCCAGCAGTTCTCGGGATCAGCCCCAGCATTTT. Encoded protein: CASSSRDQPQHF.

CDR3 sequence: CAWTAAYEQYF. The CDR3 region has the DNA TGTGCCTGGACAGCCGCCTACGAGCAGTACTTC. The rearrangement joins TRBV30 to TRBJ2-7, with D uncertain. V was shortened by 4 bases and J by 2 bases, with 6 bases between the two germline ends. Per germline, CDR1 GTSNPN and CDR2 SVGIG (reference sequence). This CDR3 is built from 11 residues.

The CDR3 DNA sequence: TGTGCCAGCCGAACCACCTCGGGCAATGAGCAGTTCTTC. Residues: CASRTTSGNEQFF. The gene calls are TRBV6-2 or TRBV6-3 and TRBJ2-1; D remains ambiguous. The CDR3 spans 13 residues. Trimming pared 8 bases from V and 6 bases from J, leaving 14 bases between. Germline V gene sequence: CDR1 MNHEY, CDR2 SVGEGT.

The sample holds many counts of this clonotype. This chain joins TRBV27 and TRBJ2-1; possible D gene TRBD1, 5 bases. There are 12 residues in the CDR3. Germline lookup yields CDR1 MNHEY and CDR2 SMNVEV (reference sequence). V gave up 1 base and J gave up 14 bases, with 12 bases separating them. This CDR3 reads CASSLLGQGEFF. The CDR3 DNA sequence: TGTGCCAGCAGTTTATTGGGGCAGGGTGAGTTCTTC.

This clonotype showed up just a few times. The gene calls are TRBV20-1 and TRBJ2-5; possible D gene TRBD1, 7 bases. Trimming removed 0 bases from V and 3 bases from J, with 14 bases in between. Per germline, CDR1 DFQATT and CDR2 SNEGSKA (reference sequence). The CDR3 is 15 amino acids. The CDR3 DNA sequence: TGCAGTGCTAGAGATGCGGGCGGGACAGAAGAGACCCAGTACTTC. It encodes CSARDAGGTEETQYF.

This clonotype was seen ten or more times. The chain joins TRBV15 to TRBJ1-1; no firm D call. The CDR3 covers 13 residues. V dropped 2 bases and J dropped 13 bases, with 17 bases sitting between them. The V gene's germline CDR1 is LNHNV and CDR2 YYDKDF (reference sequence). The CDR3 region is CATSRRGTPDVFF. As DNA, the CDR3 is TGTGCCACCAGCAGACGAGGAACGCCTGACGTTTTCTTT. Supplemented by reference TRBV15 and TRBJ1-1, the full variable domain reads DAMVIQNPRYQVTQFGKPVTLSCSQTLNHNVMYWYQQKSSQAPKLLFHYYDKDFNNEADTPDNFQSRRPNTSFCFLDIRSPGLGDTAMYLCATSRRGTPDVFFGQGTRLTVV.

This clonotype was counted between two and nine times. The chain carries TRBV6-6 and TRBJ2-7, with D perhaps matching TRBD2 (6 bases). V was trimmed by 3 bases and J by 4 bases, leaving 13 bases between them. Germline V gene lookup returns CDR1 MNHNY and CDR2 SVGAGI (reference sequence). CDR3 length equals 14 residues. CDR3 loop: CASSYLAGLYEQYV. The CDR3 DNA sequence: TGTGCCAGCAGTTATCTCGCGGGACTTTACGAGCAGTACGTC.

The chain recombines TRBV7-9 with TRBJ1-2; D gene uncertain. Looked up from germline, CDR1 is SEHNR and CDR2 is FQNEAQ (reference sequence). The V end was cut by 6 bases, the J end by 3 bases, with 8 bases between. The CDR3 consists of 12 residues. CDR3 sequence reads: CASSGVYYGYTF. In DNA form, the CDR3 reads TGTGCCAGCAGTGGAGTTTACTATGGCTACACCTTC. Full variable domain (remainder filled in from reference TRBV7-9 and TRBJ1-2): DTGVSQNPRHKITKRGQNVTFRCDPISEHNRLYWYRQTLGQGPEFLTYFQNEAQLEKSRLLSDRFSAERPKGSFSTLEIQRTEQGDSAMYLCASSGVYYGYTFGSGTRLTVV.

The chain combines TRBV29-1 with TRBJ2-3; unclear D gene. CDR1 SQVTM and CDR2 ANQGSEA come from the germline V gene. V lost 4 bases, J lost 3 bases, and 17 bases lay in between. CDR3 length: 15 residues. CDR3 in amino acids: CSVGLGTTRTDTQYF. CDR3 DNA sequence: TGCAGCGTTGGTTTAGGAACCACTCGTACAGATACGCAGTATTTT.

The chain links TRBV12-3 or TRBV12-4 to TRBJ2-7, with D perhaps TRBD2 (6 bases). The CDR3 totals 13 residues. The V end lost 6 bases, the J end lost 6 bases, and 15 bases lay between the germline ends. The CDR3 loop reads CASSRGTVPEQYF. The CDR3 nucleotides read TGTGCCAGCAGCCGGGGGACTGTACCCGAGCAGTACTTC.

This sequence joins TRBV5-1 and TRBJ2-7; weak D call: TRBD2 (5 bases). The V end lost 0 bases, the J end lost 3 bases, and 10 bases lay between the germline ends. Germline CDR1 reads SGHRS; CDR2 reads YFSETQ. The CDR3 extends over 14 amino acids. Written as DNA, the CDR3 is TGCGCCAGCAGCTTGGAGGCTAGCTACTACGAGCAGTACTTC. This gives the protein CASSLEASYYEQYF. The full variable domain, with the rest looked up from reference TRBV5-1 and TRBJ2-7, is KAGVTQTPRYLIKTRGQQVTLSCSPISGHRSVSWYQQTPGQGLQFLFEYFSETQRNKGNFPGRFSGRQFSNSRSEMNVSTLELGDSALYLCASSLEASYYEQYFGPGTRLTVT.

This clonotype was detected a few times. The rearrangement joins TRBV19 to TRBJ1-5; D unclear. V lost 7 bases and J 3 bases, leaving 13 bases between the germline ends. The CDR3 totals 14 residues. Germline V gives CDR1 LNHDA, CDR2 SQIVND (reference sequence). DNA for the CDR3: TGTGCCAGTAAGATAGGAGCCTACAATCAGCCCCAGCATTTT. Translated, it gives CASKIGAYNQPQHF.

This clonotype was seen at least ten times. The V and J genes are TRBV7-8 and TRBJ2-7; perhaps D is TRBD1 or TRBD2 (5 bases each). V was trimmed by 5 bases and J by 0 bases, leaving 14 bases between them. Germline loops: CDR1 SGHVS, CDR2 FQNEAQ. The CDR3 extends over 15 amino acids. Written as DNA, the CDR3 is TGTGCCAGCAGCCGAGGGACGGTGCTCTCCTACGAGCAGTACTTC. This translates into CASSRGTVLSYEQYF.

V is TRBV7-2 and J is TRBJ2-5; TRBD1 matches at 11 bases. CDR1 is SGHTA and CDR2 is FQGNSA in the germline V gene. J gave up 5 bases and V 4 bases, and 6 bases lay outside the gene matches. There are 15 residues in the CDR3. CDR3 coding DNA: TGTGCCAGCAGCTCACGGACAGGGGGCCGTGAGACCCAGTACTTC. It codes for CASSSRTGGRETQYF.

This clonotype was detected only a few times. V is TRBV6-1 and J is TRBJ2-7; maybe TRBD2 (7 bases). The V end lost 6 bases, the J end lost 4 bases, and 16 bases lay between the germline ends. CDR1 and CDR2 from the germline V gene are MNHNS and SASEGT. CDR3 length: 14 residues. The CDR3 coding sequence is TGTGCCAGCAGGGATCAGGGAGGGGGGTACGAGCAGTACTTC. Encoded protein: CASRDQGGGYEQYF.